Following are 14 T cell receptor beta chains from one sample sequenced in a study of regulatory T cells in long-lasting Graves disease. The TCR beta library used iRepertoire HTBI primers with Arm-PCR amplification of CDR3. TCRdb passed the multiplex PCR reads through MiXCR, listing each CDR3 protein once. Seen here are roughly 500,000 distinct CDR3 sequences, 14% observed once, and the top ten hold approximately 17%. Time point specified: newly diagnosed GD, antithyroid drugs for less than 3 months. PBMCs were the source of the RNA used for TCR sequencing. The sample was also reused in another study, on T cells in Graves' hyperthyroidism and ophthalmopathy.

The input for sequencing was peripheral blood mononuclear cells (PBMCs), taken at new diagnosis, from a patient treated with antithyroid drugs. Receptors were obtained from a woman aged 50 to 65 with Graves disease.

This clonotype appeared many times. The chain links TRBV28 to TRBJ1-6; 8 nucleotides align to TRBD1. V dropped 5 bases and J dropped 10; count of bases not matched to a gene: 7. CDR3 length: 14 amino acids. Germline CDR1 reads MDHEN; CDR2 reads SYDVKM. In DNA form, the CDR3 reads TGTGCCAGCAGTATGGGACAGGTCAGATCACCCCTCCACTTT. This sequence encodes CASSMGQVRSPLHF.

The chain links TRBV3-1 to TRBJ1-6; no clear D. The CDR3 spans 13 residues. V lost 2 bases and J lost 9, with 8 bases in between. Germline CDR1 LGHDT, CDR2 YNNKEL (reference sequence). The CDR3, as DNA: TGTGCCAGCAGCCAACAAGGGAGTTCACCCCTCCACTTT. Amino acid sequence: CASSQQGSSPLHF. The full variable domain, with the rest looked up from reference TRBV3-1 and TRBJ1-6, is DTAVSQTPKYLVTQMGNDKSIKCEQNLGHDTMYWYKQDSKKFLKIMFSYNNKELIINETVPNRFSPKSPDKAHLNLHINSLELGDSAVYFCASSQQGSSPLHFGNGTRLTVT.

Points on this clonotype: A much larger clone is a single base away; this may be a read error. This chain links TRBV20-1 with TRBJ2-7; D is uncertain. The V gene's germline CDR1 is DFQATT and CDR2 SNEGSKA (reference sequence). The CDR3 spans 11 residues. V was clipped by 6 bases and J by 7 bases, with 13 bases between them. The DNA for the CDR3 is TGCAGTGCAAAGAGGTACAATGAGCAGTACTTC. Residues: CSAKRYNEQYF.

This clonotype was seen repeatedly, ten times or more. The DNA for the CDR3 is TGTGCCAGCAGTCACCAACAGGAGGTCACTGAAGCTTTCTTT. It specifies CASSHQQEVTEAFF. The chain carries TRBV6-1 and TRBJ1-1; the D gene is possibly TRBD1 (5 bases). Germline loops: CDR1 MNHNS, CDR2 SASEGT. V lost 5 bases, J lost 4 bases, and 14 bases lay in between. CDR3 length: 14 amino acids.

The gene calls are TRBV7-3 and TRBJ2-2; the D call may be TRBD1 or TRBD2 (5 bases each). This CDR3 has 18 amino acids. CDR1 is SGHTA and CDR2 is FQGTGA in the germline V gene. V was clipped by 2 bases and J by 2 bases, with 18 bases between them. Here the CDR3 DNA reads TGTGCCAGCAGCTTAGTTGTGGGGCTAGCAGTTAACACCGGGGAGCTGTTTTTT. Its protein product is CASSLVVGLAVNTGELFF.

The genes are TRBV9 and TRBJ2-3; D perhaps matches TRBD2 (6 bases). In germline, CDR1 is SGDLS, CDR2 YYNGEE. Trimming removed 0 bases at V and 1 base at J, with 9 bases between. This CDR3 spans 15 amino acids. In DNA form, the CDR3 reads TGTGCCAGCAGCGTAGCTCAGCGGGGCACAGATACGCAGTATTTT. It specifies CASSVAQRGTDTQYF.

This clonotype was counted ten times or more. The rearrangement joins TRBV28 to TRBJ1-5, with TRBD1 as a possible D gene (5 bases). Germline assignment: CDR1 MDHEN and CDR2 SYDVKM. CDR3 length equals 15 residues. V lost 4 bases and J lost 1, with 11 bases in between. The CDR3 nucleotides read TGTGCCAGCAGTTCGCCGGGGGTAAGCAATCAGCCCCAGCATTTT. It translates to CASSSPGVSNQPQHF. Variable domain in full (rest from reference TRBV28 and TRBJ1-5): DVKVTQSSRYLVKRTGEKVFLECVQDMDHENMFWYRQDPGLGLRLIYFSYDVKMKEKGDIPEGYSVSREKKERFSLILESASTNQTSMYLCASSSPGVSNQPQHFGDGTRLSIL.

A remark on this clonotype: Given a much more abundant clone one base away, this may be a read error. The CDR3 coding sequence is TGTGCCAGCAGTTACTCCCTCGAAGTAAATGAGCAGTTCTTC. It encodes CASSYSLEVNEQFF. V usage is TRBV6-4 and J usage is TRBJ2-1; D gene uncertain. This CDR3 region has 14 residues. Germline CDR1 reads MRHNA; CDR2 reads SNTAGT.

The chain couples TRBV19 to TRBJ2-5; a possible D gene is TRBD2 (6 bases). Germline CDR1 is LNHDA and CDR2 is SQIVND (reference sequence). This CDR3 region has 13 residues. The V end lost 0 bases, the J end lost 7 bases, and 9 bases lay between the germline ends. CDR3 DNA: TGTGCCAGTAGTATAGACAGAGCGGGGACCCAGTACTTC. It is translated as CASSIDRAGTQYF. The full variable domain, completed using reference TRBV19 and TRBJ2-5, is DGGITQSPKYLFRKEGQNVTLSCEQNLNHDAMYWYRQDPGQGLRLIYYSQIVNDFQKGDIAEGYSVSREKKESFPLTVTSAQKNPTAFYLCASSIDRAGTQYFGPGTRLLVL.

This clonotype was found many times. The genes are TRBV27 and TRBJ2-3; TRBD2 aligns across 7 bases. The ends lost 0 bases at V and 0 bases at J; junction bases unmatched: 0. The V gene's germline CDR1 is MNHEY and CDR2 SMNVEV (reference sequence). The CDR3 totals 15 residues. The CDR3 nucleotides read TGTGCCAGCAGTTTATCCGGGAGGAGCACAGATACGCAGTATTTT. Its translation is CASSLSGRSTDTQYF.

With regard to this clonotype: Given a much more abundant clone one base away, this may be a read error. Since the CDR3 does not end with the conserved phenylalanine or tryptophan, this likely comes from a read error. This chain uses TRBV3-1 with TRBJ2-1, with D perhaps TRBD1 or TRBD2 (5 bases each). The J call may be in error: the DNA end matches TRBJ2-5 better. This CDR3 spans 14 amino acids. CDR1 is LGHDT and CDR2 is YNNKEL in the germline V gene (reference sequence). CDR3 coding DNA: TGTGCCAGCTCACCACGGGACGGAGAGAAGACCCAGTACATC. Encoded protein: CASSPRDGEKTQYI.

This clonotype was recorded a few times. The V gene is TRBV3-1, the J gene TRBJ2-2; D is undetermined. The V end was cut by 0 bases, the J end by 1 base, with 9 bases between. This CDR3 is built from 16 residues. The V gene's germline CDR1 is LGHDT and CDR2 YNNKEL (reference sequence). CDR3 loop: CASSQDVSRNTGELFF. CDR3 sequence (DNA): TGTGCCAGCAGCCAAGATGTTAGCAGGAACACCGGGGAGCTGTTTTTT.

The chain couples TRBV28 to TRBJ1-2; D possibly corresponds to TRBD1 (6 bases). The V gene lost 6 bases and the J gene lost 7 bases, with 24 bases spanning the gap. CDR3 size: 16 residues. The germline CDR1 and CDR2 sequences are MDHEN and SYDVKM. Here the CDR3 reads CASSEGGGGARGGYTF. The DNA for the CDR3 is TGTGCCAGCAGCGAGGGGGGTGGGGGCGCGCGGGGTGGCTACACCTTC.

This clonotype was seen a few times. The genes are TRBV20-1 and TRBJ1-2; D is uncertain. The V end was cut by 6 bases, the J end by 1 base, with 3 bases between. The V gene's germline CDR1 is DFQATT and CDR2 SNEGSKA (reference sequence). CDR3 length equals 10 residues. The CDR3 DNA sequence: TGCAGTGCGTATAACTATGGCTACACCTTC. It translates to CSAYNYGYTF.